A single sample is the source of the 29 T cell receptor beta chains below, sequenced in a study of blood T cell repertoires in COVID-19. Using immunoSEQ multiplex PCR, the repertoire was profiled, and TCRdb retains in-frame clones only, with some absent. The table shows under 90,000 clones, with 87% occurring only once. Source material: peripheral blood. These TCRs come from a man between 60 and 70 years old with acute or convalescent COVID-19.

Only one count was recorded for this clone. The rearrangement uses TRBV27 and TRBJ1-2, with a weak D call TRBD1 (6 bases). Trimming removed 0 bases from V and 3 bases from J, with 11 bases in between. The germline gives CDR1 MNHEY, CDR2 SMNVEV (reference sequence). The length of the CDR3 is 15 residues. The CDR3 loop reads CASSLSWNRDYGYTF. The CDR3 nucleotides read TGTGCCAGCAGTTTATCGTGGAACAGGGACTATGGCTACACCTTC.

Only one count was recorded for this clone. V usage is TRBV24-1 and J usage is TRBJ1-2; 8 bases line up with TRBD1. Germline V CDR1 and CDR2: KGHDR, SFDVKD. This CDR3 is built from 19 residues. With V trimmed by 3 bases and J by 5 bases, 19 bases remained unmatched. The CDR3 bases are TGTGCCACCAGTGATCCTGAACGGACAGGGATAATCTATAGATATGGCTACACCTTC. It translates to CATSDPERTGIIYRYGYTF.

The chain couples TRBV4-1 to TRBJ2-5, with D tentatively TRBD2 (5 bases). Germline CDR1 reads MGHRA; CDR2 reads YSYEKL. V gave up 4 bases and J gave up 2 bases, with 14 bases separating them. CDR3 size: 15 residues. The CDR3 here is CASSRTPGTQETQYF. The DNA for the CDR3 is TGCGCCAGCAGCCGAACCCCGGGAACTCAAGAGACCCAGTACTTC.

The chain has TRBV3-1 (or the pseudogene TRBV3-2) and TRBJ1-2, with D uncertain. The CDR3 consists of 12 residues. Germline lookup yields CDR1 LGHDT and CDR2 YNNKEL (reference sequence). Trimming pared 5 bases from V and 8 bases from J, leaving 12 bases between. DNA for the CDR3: TGTGCCAGCAGCTCCGGAGTTAGGGGCTACACCTTC. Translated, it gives CASSSGVRGYTF.

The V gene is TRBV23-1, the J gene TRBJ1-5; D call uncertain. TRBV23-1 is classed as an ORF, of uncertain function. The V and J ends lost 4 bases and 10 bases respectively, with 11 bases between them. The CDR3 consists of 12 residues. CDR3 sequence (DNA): TGCGCCAGCAGTCTCCCGCGTGTACCCCAGCATTTT. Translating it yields CASSLPRVPQHF.

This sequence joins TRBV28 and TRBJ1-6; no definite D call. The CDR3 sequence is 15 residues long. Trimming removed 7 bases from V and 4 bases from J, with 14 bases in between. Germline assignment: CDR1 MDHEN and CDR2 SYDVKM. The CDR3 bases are TGTGCCAGCACCTCCGGACTTTCTTATAATTCACCCCTCCACTTT. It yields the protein CASTSGLSYNSPLHF.

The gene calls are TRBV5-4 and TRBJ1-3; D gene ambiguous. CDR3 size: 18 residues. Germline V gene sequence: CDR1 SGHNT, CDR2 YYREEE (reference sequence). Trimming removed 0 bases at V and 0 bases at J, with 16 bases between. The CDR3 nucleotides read TGTGCCAGCAGCTTGGGTGGCCCCCATCAAGTCTCTGGAAACACCATATATTTT. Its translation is CASSLGGPHQVSGNTIYF. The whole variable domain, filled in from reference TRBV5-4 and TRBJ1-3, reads ETGVTQSPTHLIKTRGQQVTLRCSSQSGHNTVSWYQQALGQGPQFIFQYYREEENGRGNFPPRFSGLQFPNYSSELNVNALELDDSALYLCASSLGGPHQVSGNTIYFGEGSWLTVV.

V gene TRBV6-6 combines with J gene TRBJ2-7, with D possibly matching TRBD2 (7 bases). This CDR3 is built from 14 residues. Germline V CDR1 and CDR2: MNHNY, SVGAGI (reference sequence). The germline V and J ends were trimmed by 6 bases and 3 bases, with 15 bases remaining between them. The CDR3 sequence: CASSPAGANYEQYF. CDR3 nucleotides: TGTGCCAGCAGCCCCGCGGGGGCGAACTACGAGCAGTACTTC.

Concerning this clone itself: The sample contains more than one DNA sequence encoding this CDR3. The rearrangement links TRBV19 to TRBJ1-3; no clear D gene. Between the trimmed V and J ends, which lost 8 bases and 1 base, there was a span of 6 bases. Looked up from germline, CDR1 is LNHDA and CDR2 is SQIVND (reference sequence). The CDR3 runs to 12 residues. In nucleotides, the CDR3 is TGTGCCAGTTCCCTGTCTGGAAACACCATATATTTT. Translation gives CASSLSGNTIYF.

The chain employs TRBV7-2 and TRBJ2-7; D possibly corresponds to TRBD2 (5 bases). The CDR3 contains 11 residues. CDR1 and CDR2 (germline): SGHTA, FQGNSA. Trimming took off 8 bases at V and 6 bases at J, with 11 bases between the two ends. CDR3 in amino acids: CASGGEREQYF. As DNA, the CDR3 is TGTGCCAGCGGAGGAGAACGCGAGCAGTACTTC.

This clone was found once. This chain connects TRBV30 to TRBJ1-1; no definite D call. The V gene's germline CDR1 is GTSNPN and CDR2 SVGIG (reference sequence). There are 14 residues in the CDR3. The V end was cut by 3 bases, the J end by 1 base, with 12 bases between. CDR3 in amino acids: CAWRVGFRNTEAFF. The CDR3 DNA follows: TGTGCCTGGAGGGTTGGCTTTCGGAACACTGAAGCTTTCTTT.

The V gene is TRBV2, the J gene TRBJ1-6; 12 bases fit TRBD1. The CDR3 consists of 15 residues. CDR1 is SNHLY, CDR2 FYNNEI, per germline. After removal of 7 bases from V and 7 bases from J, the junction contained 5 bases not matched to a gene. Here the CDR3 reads CASKGDRGRNSPLHF. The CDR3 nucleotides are TGTGCCAGCAAAGGGGACAGGGGGCGGAATTCACCCCTCCACTTT.

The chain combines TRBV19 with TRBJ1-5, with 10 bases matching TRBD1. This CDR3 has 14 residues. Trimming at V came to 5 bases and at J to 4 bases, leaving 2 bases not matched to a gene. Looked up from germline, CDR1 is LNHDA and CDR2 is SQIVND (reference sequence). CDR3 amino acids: CASSPGQGNQPQHF. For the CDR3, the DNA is TGTGCCAGTAGTCCGGGACAGGGGAATCAGCCCCAGCATTTT.

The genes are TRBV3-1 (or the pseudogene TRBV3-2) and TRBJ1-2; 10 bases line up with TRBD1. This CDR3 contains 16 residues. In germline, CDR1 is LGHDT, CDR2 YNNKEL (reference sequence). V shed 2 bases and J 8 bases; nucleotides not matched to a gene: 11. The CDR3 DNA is TGTGCCAGCAGCCAACTCACGGGACAGGGGATTTTCGGCTACACCTTC. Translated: CASSQLTGQGIFGYTF.

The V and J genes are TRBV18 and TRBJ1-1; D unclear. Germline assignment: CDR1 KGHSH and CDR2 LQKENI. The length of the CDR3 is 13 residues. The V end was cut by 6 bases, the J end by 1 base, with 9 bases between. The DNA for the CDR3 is TGTGCCAGCTCCCGTGACAAGAACACTGAAGCTTTCTTT. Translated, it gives CASSRDKNTEAFF.

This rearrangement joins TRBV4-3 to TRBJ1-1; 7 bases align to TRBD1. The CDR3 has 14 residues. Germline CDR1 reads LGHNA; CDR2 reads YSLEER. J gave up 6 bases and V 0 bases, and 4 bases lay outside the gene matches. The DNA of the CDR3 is TGCGCCAGCAGCCAAGACAGGGGGACGGCTGAAGCTTTCTTT. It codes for CASSQDRGTAEAFF.

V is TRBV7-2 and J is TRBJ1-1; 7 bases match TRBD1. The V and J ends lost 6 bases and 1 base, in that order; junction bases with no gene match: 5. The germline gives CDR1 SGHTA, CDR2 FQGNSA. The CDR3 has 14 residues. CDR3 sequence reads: CASRPGTANTEAFF. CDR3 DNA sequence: TGTGCCAGCAGACCCGGGACAGCGAACACTGAAGCTTTCTTT.

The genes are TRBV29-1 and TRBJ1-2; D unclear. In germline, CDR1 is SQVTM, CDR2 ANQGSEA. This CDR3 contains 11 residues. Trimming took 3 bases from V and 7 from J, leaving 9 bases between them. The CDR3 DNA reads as TGCAGCGTTGATCACAGCAGTGGCTACACCTTC. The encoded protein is CSVDHSSGYTF.

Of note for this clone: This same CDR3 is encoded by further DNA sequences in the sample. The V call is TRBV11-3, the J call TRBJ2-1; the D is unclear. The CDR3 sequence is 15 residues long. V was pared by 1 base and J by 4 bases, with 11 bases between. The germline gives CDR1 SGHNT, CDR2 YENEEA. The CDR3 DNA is TGTGCCAGCAGCTTAGGTAGGAGTAGTTACAATGAGCAGTTCTTC. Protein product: CASSLGRSSYNEQFF. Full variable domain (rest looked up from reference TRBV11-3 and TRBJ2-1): EAGVVQSPRYKIIEKKQPVAFWCNPISGHNTLYWYLQNLGQGPELLIRYENEEAVDDSQLPKDRFSAERLKGVDSTLKIQPAELGDSAVYLCASSLGRSSYNEQFFGPGTRLTVL.

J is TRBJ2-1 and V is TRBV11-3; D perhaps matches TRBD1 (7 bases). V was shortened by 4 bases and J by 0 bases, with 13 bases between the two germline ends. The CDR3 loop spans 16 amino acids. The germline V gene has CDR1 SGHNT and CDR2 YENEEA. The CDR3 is CASSSGGTSSYNEQFF. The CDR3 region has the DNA TGTGCCAGCAGCTCAGGGGGGACGAGCTCCTACAATGAGCAGTTCTTC.

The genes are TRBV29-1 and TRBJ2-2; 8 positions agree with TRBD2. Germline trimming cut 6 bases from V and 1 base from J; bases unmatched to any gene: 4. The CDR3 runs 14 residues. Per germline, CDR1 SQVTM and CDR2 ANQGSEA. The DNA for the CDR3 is TGCAGCGTCGGAACTAGCGGGAACACCGGGGAGCTGTTTTTT. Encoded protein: CSVGTSGNTGELFF.

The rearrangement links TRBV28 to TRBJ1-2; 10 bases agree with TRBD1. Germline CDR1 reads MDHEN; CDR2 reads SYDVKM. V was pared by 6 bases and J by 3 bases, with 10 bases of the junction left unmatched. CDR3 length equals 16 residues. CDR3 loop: CASRRTGGMAHYGYTF. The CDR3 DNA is TGTGCCAGCAGAAGGACAGGGGGAATGGCCCACTATGGCTACACCTTC.

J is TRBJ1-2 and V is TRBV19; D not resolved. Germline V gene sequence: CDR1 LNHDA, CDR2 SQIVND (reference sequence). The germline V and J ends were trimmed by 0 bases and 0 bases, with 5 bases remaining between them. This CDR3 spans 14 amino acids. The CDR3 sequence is CASSIDNTNYGYTF. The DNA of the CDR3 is TGTGCCAGTAGTATAGATAACACTAACTATGGCTACACCTTC. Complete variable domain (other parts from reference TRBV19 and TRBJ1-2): DGGITQSPKYLFRKEGQNVTLSCEQNLNHDAMYWYRQDPGQGLRLIYYSQIVNDFQKGDIAEGYSVSREKKESFPLTVTSAQKNPTAFYLCASSIDNTNYGYTFGSGTRLTVV.

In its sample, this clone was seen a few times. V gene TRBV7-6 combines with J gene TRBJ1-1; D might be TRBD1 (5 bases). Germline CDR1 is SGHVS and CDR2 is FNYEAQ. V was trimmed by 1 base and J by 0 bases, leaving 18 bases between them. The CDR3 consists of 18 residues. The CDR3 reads CASSLGGGLPLMNTEAFF. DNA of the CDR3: TGTGCCAGCAGCTTAGGGGGGGGACTTCCCTTAATGAACACTGAAGCTTTCTTT.

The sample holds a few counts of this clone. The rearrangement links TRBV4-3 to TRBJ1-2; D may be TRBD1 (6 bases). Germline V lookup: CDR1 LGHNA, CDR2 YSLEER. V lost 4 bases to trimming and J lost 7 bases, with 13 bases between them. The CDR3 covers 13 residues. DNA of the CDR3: TGCGCCAGCAGCCCCGAGGGGGTTGGTGGCTACACCTTC. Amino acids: CASSPEGVGGYTF.

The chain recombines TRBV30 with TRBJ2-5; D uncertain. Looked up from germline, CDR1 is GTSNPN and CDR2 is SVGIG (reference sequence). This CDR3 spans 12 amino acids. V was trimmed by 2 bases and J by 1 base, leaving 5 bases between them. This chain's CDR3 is CAWSRVQETQYF. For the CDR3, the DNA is TGTGCCTGGAGTCGAGTCCAAGAGACCCAGTACTTC.

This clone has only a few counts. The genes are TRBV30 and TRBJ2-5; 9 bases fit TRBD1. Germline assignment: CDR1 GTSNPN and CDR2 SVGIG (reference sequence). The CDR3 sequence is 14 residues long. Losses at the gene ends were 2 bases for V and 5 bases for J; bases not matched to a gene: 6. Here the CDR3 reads CAWSRGGQGETQYF. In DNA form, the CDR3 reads TGTGCCTGGAGTCGTGGCGGACAGGGGGAGACCCAGTACTTC.

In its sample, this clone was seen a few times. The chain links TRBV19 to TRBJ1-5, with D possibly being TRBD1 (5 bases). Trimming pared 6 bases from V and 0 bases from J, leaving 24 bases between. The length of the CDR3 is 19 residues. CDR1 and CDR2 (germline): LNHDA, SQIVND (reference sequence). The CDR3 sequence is CASSPVRGRGGLSNQPQHF. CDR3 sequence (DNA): TGTGCCAGTAGCCCGGTTCGGGGGAGAGGTGGGCTTAGCAATCAGCCCCAGCATTTT.

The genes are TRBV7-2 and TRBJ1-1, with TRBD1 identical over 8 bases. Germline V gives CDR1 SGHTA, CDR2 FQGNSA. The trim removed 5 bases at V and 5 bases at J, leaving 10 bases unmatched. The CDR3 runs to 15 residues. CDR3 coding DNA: TGTGCCAGCAGCCCCCGGACAGGGAGTGCTACTGAAGCTTTCTTT. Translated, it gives CASSPRTGSATEAFF.